One and the same sample provided the 23 T cell receptor beta chains below, sequenced in a study of cytomegalovirus exposure and HLA in healthy donors. Repertoires were generated with immunoSEQ multiplex PCR, while TCRdb's copy carries only in-frame clones and drops some. The top ten hold just under 8% of the sample, which has some 150,000 clones, almost 90% seen once. The specimen sequenced was PBMCs. The receptors originated from a woman aged 18-29 years in good health and CMV-seropositive.

V and J are TRBV5-1 and TRBJ1-2; tentatively, D is TRBD1 (6 bases). Deletions cut 5 bases from V and 4 bases from J, with 15 bases between. There are 14 residues in the CDR3. CDR1 is SGHRS and CDR2 is YFSETQ in the germline V gene. CDR3 DNA: TGCGCCAGCAGTTCGACAGGCGAGGGCTATGGCTACACCTTC. As protein: CASSSTGEGYGYTF.

This clone was seen only once. The chain is built from TRBV5-1 and TRBJ2-7; 9 bases agree with TRBD1. CDR3 length equals 16 residues. V was clipped by 0 bases and J by 0 bases; unmatched bases: 4. Germline V gene lookup returns CDR1 SGHRS and CDR2 YFSETQ. CDR3 sequence (DNA): TGCGCCAGCAGCTTGGGGGGGACAGGGAGCTCCTACGAGCAGTACTTC. Residues: CASSLGGTGSSYEQYF.

This chain uses TRBV5-1 with TRBJ2-3, with 14 bases that match TRBD2. The ends lost 4 bases at V and 1 base at J; junction bases unmatched: 2. Looked up from germline, CDR1 is SGHRS and CDR2 is YFSETQ. This CDR3 comprises 16 residues. The CDR3: CASSPTSGGGTDTQYF. CDR3 in DNA: TGCGCCAGCAGCCCGACTAGCGGGGGGGGCACAGATACGCAGTATTTT.

The chain recombines TRBV7-3 with TRBJ2-1; no clear D gene. This CDR3 region has 13 residues. Trimming left V 6 bases short and J 3 bases short, with 9 bases between. Germline CDR1 SGHTA, CDR2 FQGTGA. CDR3: CASSLDLYNEQFF. The CDR3 bases are TGTGCCAGCAGTCTAGATCTCTACAATGAGCAGTTCTTC.

This rearrangement joins TRBV10-2 to TRBJ2-3; maybe TRBD2 (6 bases). Trimming left V 2 bases short and J 0 bases short, with 9 bases between. Germline CDR1 is WSHSY and CDR2 is SAAADI. The CDR3 is 15 amino acids. The CDR3 DNA reads as TGCGCCAGCAGTGAGCCTGGGACTAGCACAGATACGCAGTATTTT. This encodes CASSEPGTSTDTQYF.

The V and J genes are TRBV27 and TRBJ2-1; TRBD2 aligns across 14 bases. This CDR3 region has 18 residues. The V segment lost 5 bases and the J segment 1 base; nucleotides outside the gene matches: 7. In germline, CDR1 is MNHEY, CDR2 SMNVEV (reference sequence). The CDR3 loop reads CASSPGTSGRGSYNEQFF. The CDR3 coding sequence is TGTGCCAGCAGTCCGGGGACTAGCGGGAGAGGTTCCTACAATGAGCAGTTCTTC.

The chain carries TRBV19 and TRBJ1-6, with D possibly being TRBD1 (6 bases). CDR1 is LNHDA and CDR2 is SQIVND in the germline V gene (reference sequence). This CDR3 is 16 amino acids long. V was shortened by 0 bases and J by 6 bases, with 12 bases between the two germline ends. The CDR3 is CASSIERGQPNSPLHF. The CDR3 DNA follows: TGTGCCAGTAGTATAGAACGAGGACAGCCTAATTCACCCCTCCACTTT. Complete variable domain (other parts from reference TRBV19 and TRBJ1-6): DGGITQSPKYLFRKEGQNVTLSCEQNLNHDAMYWYRQDPGQGLRLIYYSQIVNDFQKGDIAEGYSVSREKKESFPLTVTSAQKNPTAFYLCASSIERGQPNSPLHFGNGTRLTVT.

The gene calls are TRBV28 and TRBJ2-1; TRBD1 is a possible D gene (5 bases). Germline V CDR1 and CDR2: MDHEN, SYDVKM. The CDR3 totals 14 residues. V lost 1 base and J lost 3, with 7 bases in between. In nucleotides, the CDR3 is TGTGCCAGCAGTTTATTTCAGGGCTACAATGAGCAGTTCTTC. It codes for CASSLFQGYNEQFF.

This clone was detected only once. The CDR3 DNA is TGTGCCAGCAGCTCACAGGGCCCGGCTTTCTTT. Translated, it gives CASSSQGPAFF. The rearrangement uses TRBV11-2 and TRBJ1-1; perhaps TRBD1 as D (6 bases). CDR3 length: 11 residues. V was clipped by 4 bases and J by 11 bases, with 11 bases between them. Germline V gene lookup returns CDR1 SGHAT and CDR2 FQNNGV.

The V call is TRBV2, the J call TRBJ2-7, with TRBD2 identical over 8 bases. Germline-derived CDR1 and CDR2 are SNHLY and FYNNEI. Trimming cost V 6 bases and J 2 bases; bases outside gene matches: 9. This CDR3 contains 15 residues. This CDR3 is CASRGVAGGPYEQYF. The CDR3, as DNA: TGTGCCAGCAGAGGGGTGGCGGGAGGTCCCTACGAGCAGTACTTC.

The V call is TRBV28, the J call TRBJ1-5; no clear D gene. Germline V gives CDR1 MDHEN, CDR2 SYDVKM. Trimming stripped 7 bases from V and 2 bases from J, with 9 bases between. This CDR3 has 13 residues. CDR3 loop: CASTVVGNQPQHF. CDR3 nucleotide sequence: TGTGCCAGCACGGTGGTCGGCAATCAGCCCCAGCATTTT.

This chain joins TRBV5-4 and TRBJ2-3; 15 bases line up with TRBD2. The V and J ends lost 1 base and 6 bases, in that order; junction bases with no gene match: 6. Germline V CDR1 and CDR2: SGHNT, YYREEE (reference sequence). This CDR3 has 17 residues. CDR3 in DNA: TGTGCCAGCAGCTTGCAGGTCGGACTAGCGGGGGGGGATACGCAGTATTTT. Translated: CASSLQVGLAGGDTQYF.

This chain connects TRBV29-1 to TRBJ2-2, with 7 bases matching TRBD1. The junction had 6 bases not matched to a gene; V was cut back by 7 bases and J by 1 base. CDR3 length: 14 residues. Germline-derived CDR1 and CDR2 are SQVTM and ANQGSEA. CDR3 in amino acids: CSARGGWNTGELFF. The CDR3 DNA is TGCAGCGCCAGAGGGGGCTGGAACACCGGGGAGCTGTTTTTT.

In this sample, this clone turned up once. The chain carries TRBV7-2 and TRBJ2-5; D is unclear. This CDR3 spans 12 amino acids. Trimming stripped 5 bases from V and 5 bases from J, with 9 bases between. The germline V gene encodes CDR1 SGHTA and CDR2 FQGNSA. Written as DNA, the CDR3 is TGTGCCAGCAGCCGACCCGGGGAGACCCAGTACTTC. It specifies CASSRPGETQYF.

This chain joins TRBV25-1 and TRBJ1-1; D might be TRBD1 (5 bases). The CDR3 is made up of 16 amino acids. The V and J ends lost 5 bases and 5 bases respectively, with 21 bases between them. CDR1 is MGHDK, CDR2 SYGVNS, per germline. The CDR3 region is CASSFSQGLASTEAFF. The CDR3 DNA is TGTGCCAGCAGTTTTTCCCAGGGCTTGGCGAGTACTGAAGCTTTCTTT.

CDR3 sequence: CASSRTGSLDTEAFF. The DNA of the CDR3 is TGTGCCAGTAGTAGGACAGGGTCTTTGGACACTGAAGCTTTCTTT. The J gene is TRBJ1-1, the V gene TRBV19, with TRBD1 matching 8 bases. The CDR3 totals 15 residues. Trimming cost V 4 bases and J 3 bases; bases outside gene matches: 7. Germline V gene data show CDR1 as LNHDA and CDR2 as SQIVND (reference sequence). Looking up the rest from reference TRBV19 and TRBJ1-1 gives the full variable domain: DGGITQSPKYLFRKEGQNVTLSCEQNLNHDAMYWYRQDPGQGLRLIYYSQIVNDFQKGDIAEGYSVSREKKESFPLTVTSAQKNPTAFYLCASSRTGSLDTEAFFGQGTRLTVV.

The V call is TRBV7-2, the J call TRBJ2-5; tentatively, D is TRBD2 (5 bases). Between the trimmed V and J ends, which lost 5 bases and 1 base, there was a span of 8 bases. Germline V lookup: CDR1 SGHTA, CDR2 FQGNSA. This CDR3 region has 13 residues. The CDR3 DNA is TGTGCCAGCAGCAAACGGGGCCAAGAGACCCAGTACTTC. Translating it yields CASSKRGQETQYF.

J is TRBJ2-5 and V is TRBV7-9, with D maybe TRBD1 (6 bases). The germline gives CDR1 SEHNR, CDR2 FQNEAQ (reference sequence). Deletions cut 5 bases from V and 1 base from J, with 11 bases between. CDR3 length: 14 amino acids. The CDR3, as DNA: TGTGCCAGCAGCAAAGGACAGCTCCAAGAGACCCAGTACTTC. This sequence encodes CASSKGQLQETQYF.

CDR3 region: CASSPPEQGAPQFF. In DNA form, the CDR3 reads TGTGCCAGCTCACCCCCCGAACAGGGGGCGCCGCAGTTCTTC. The rearrangement joins TRBV18 to TRBJ2-1, with 9 bases that match TRBD1. Germline trimming cut 3 bases from V and 12 bases from J; bases unmatched to any gene: 9. Germline V gene lookup returns CDR1 KGHSH and CDR2 LQKENI. This CDR3 is 14 amino acids long.

V and J are TRBV5-4 and TRBJ1-2; no definite D call. The germline CDR1 and CDR2 sequences are SGHNT and YYREEE (reference sequence). This CDR3 has 14 residues. Trimming took 2 bases from V and 2 from J, leaving 10 bases between them. The CDR3 DNA reads TGTGCCAGCAGCTTCCCTACAGAAAACTATGGCTACACCTTC. Amino acids: CASSFPTENYGYTF. The full variable domain, in which reference TRBV5-4 and TRBJ1-2 provide the parts outside the CDR3, is ETGVTQSPTHLIKTRGQQVTLRCSSQSGHNTVSWYQQALGQGPQFIFQYYREEENGRGNFPPRFSGLQFPNYSSELNVNALELDDSALYLCASSFPTENYGYTFGSGTRLTVV.

J is TRBJ2-7 and V is TRBV6-5, with 8 nucleotides matching TRBD2. V shed 4 bases, J shed 2 bases, and the junction held 4 bases outside the gene matches. Germline assignment: CDR1 MNHEY and CDR2 SVGAGI. There are 14 residues in the CDR3. CDR3 in amino acids: CASSLQRGPYEQYF. CDR3 nucleotide sequence: TGTGCCAGCAGTTTACAGCGGGGGCCCTACGAGCAGTACTTC.

This sequence joins TRBV6-5 and TRBJ1-2, with a tentative D call TRBD1 (6 bases). The CDR3 runs to 13 residues. Germline V gene lookup returns CDR1 MNHEY and CDR2 SVGAGI. Between the trimmed V and J ends, which lost 7 bases and 4 bases, there was a span of 13 bases. The CDR3 loop reads CASTWDIRYGYTF. The CDR3 DNA is TGTGCCAGCACCTGGGACATCCGCTATGGCTACACCTTC.

The chain combines TRBV27 with TRBJ1-5; perhaps TRBD1 as D (6 bases). V dropped 2 bases and J dropped 6 bases, with 11 bases sitting between them. CDR3 length: 14 residues. CDR1 and CDR2 from the germline V gene are MNHEY and SMNVEV (reference sequence). Here the CDR3 reads CASSLGGGSQPQHF. The DNA for the CDR3 is TGTGCCAGCAGTTTAGGGGGGGGCAGTCAGCCCCAGCATTTT.